The T cell receptor beta chain under discussion was sequenced for a study of blood T cell repertoires in COVID-19. This table comes from immunoSEQ multiplex PCR, and its TCRdb copy is limited to in-frame clones, with some not included. The sample carries 110,000 or so clones, 75% to 90% recorded once. Sequencing was done on a sample of peripheral blood. The receptor's source is a man between 65 and 85 years old with active or convalescent COVID-19.

The CDR3 is CASSFRLDHEQFF. The CDR3 DNA is TGTGCCAGCAGTTTTAGGCTAGACCATGAGCAGTTCTTC. V gene TRBV12-3 or TRBV12-4 combines with J gene TRBJ2-1, with D uncertain. The CDR3 has 13 residues. V lost 3 bases and J lost 8, with 11 bases in between.